The next 30 T cell receptor beta chains were all read from a single sample in a study of T cell clonality in common variable immunodeficiency. The table came from immunoSEQ multiplex PCR; TCRdb's copy has only in-frame clones and leaves some out. The table lists about 55,000 clones, with no singletons. The sequenced sample consisted of peripheral blood mononuclear cells. These TCRs come from a person between 18 and 70 years old in good health.

This clone was recorded at least ten times. The read ends 3 residues early relative to the CDR3; the germline J gene fills the gap. This chain joins TRBV18 and TRBJ1-6; the D gene is possibly TRBD1 (5 bases). CDR1 and CDR2 (germline): KGHSH, LQKENI. Trimming pared 2 bases from V and 7 bases from J, leaving 9 bases between. The CDR3 totals 14 residues. The sequenced part of the CDR3 DNA is TGTGCCAGCTCACCAAACGCAGGGAATTCACCC. Residues: CASSPNAGNSP. The entire CDR3 protein reads CASSPNAGNSPLHF. The variable domain in full, with the rest retrieved from reference TRBV18 and TRBJ1-6, is NAGVMQNPRHLVRRRGQEARLRCSPMKGHSHVYWYRQLPEEGLKFMVYLQKENIIDESGMPKERFSAEFPKEGPSILRIQQVVRGDSAAYFCASSPNAGNSPLHFGNGTRLTVT.

This clone has a count of ten or more. The read ends 3 residues shy of where the CDR3 ends; the end is completed using the germline J gene. This chain links TRBV5-4 with TRBJ2-7; D may be TRBD2 (6 bases). Trimming left V 4 bases short and J 5 bases short, with 19 bases between. The CDR3 length is 15 residues. CDR1 SGHNT and CDR2 YYREEE come from the germline V gene (reference sequence). CDR3 sequence reads: CASSPTGGIVDEQYF. The part of the CDR3 DNA that was read is TGTGCCAGCAGCCCTACTGGCGGGATAGTTGACGAG.

This clone was detected ten times or more. The read halts 3 residues ahead of the CDR3 end, with the missing end drawn from the germline J gene. The V gene is TRBV18, the J gene TRBJ1-2; perhaps TRBD1 as D (6 bases). Trimming removed 3 bases at V and 6 bases at J, with 14 bases between. Germline V gene data show CDR1 as KGHSH and CDR2 as LQKENI. The CDR3 loop spans 14 amino acids. The chain's CDR3 is CASSPPSGVHGYTF. CDR3 bases read: TGTGCCAGCTCACCTCCCTCAGGGGTTCATGGC.

There are many counts of this clone. The read comes to an end 3 residues before the CDR3 does, leaving the germline J gene to fill in the end. V is TRBV19 and J is TRBJ1-2; D ambiguous. The CDR3 extends over 13 amino acids. The germline V gene has CDR1 LNHDA and CDR2 SQIVND (reference sequence). CDR3 in amino acids: CASTSRWQVDYTF. The CDR3 DNA, read in part, is TGTGCCAGTACCTCCCGTTGGCAGGTTGAC.

This clone was observed at least ten times. The CDR3 end falls 3 residues outside the read, so it is completed with the germline J gene. The chain recombines TRBV28 with TRBJ1-2, with no clear D. CDR3 size: 12 residues. Between the trimmed V and J ends, which lost 4 bases and 6 bases, there was a span of 9 bases. Germline CDR1 is MDHEN and CDR2 is SYDVKM. The CDR3 reads CASSSPQNGYTF. Partial CDR3 DNA: TGTGCCAGCAGTTCCCCCCAGAATGGC.

The table lists this clone with a few counts. The CDR3 end is not reached by the read, which stops 3 residues before it; the germline J gene fills it in. The chain links TRBV2 to TRBJ1-2; 9 positions agree with TRBD1. Germline CDR1 SNHLY, CDR2 FYNNEI. The trim removed 9 bases at V and 1 base at J, leaving 9 bases unmatched. The CDR3 is 15 residues long. CDR3 DNA (partial): TGTGCCAGTCTACCGGGACAGGGTCTTAACTATGGC. Its protein is CASLPGQGLNYG. The whole CDR3 protein is CASLPGQGLNYGYTF. Full variable domain (outside the CDR3, taken from reference TRBV2 and TRBJ1-2): EPEVTQTPSHQVTQMGQEVILRCVPISNHLYFYWYRQILGQKVEFLVSFYNNEISEKSEIFDDQFSVERPDGSNFTLKIRSTKLEDSAMYFCASLPGQGLNYGYTFGSGTRLTVV.

On this clone: The observed sequence ends 3 residues before the CDR3 terminus, with the missing tail filled in from the germline J gene. This chain uses TRBV25-1 with TRBJ2-3, with 9 bases aligning to TRBD1. From germline, CDR1 is MGHDK and CDR2 SYGVNS. The V segment lost 7 bases and the J segment 1 base; nucleotides outside the gene matches: 6. There are 15 residues in the CDR3. The CDR3 sequence: CASTPRTGGTDTQYF. The CDR3 DNA, read in part, is TGTGCCAGCACCCCTAGGACAGGGGGCACAGATACG. The entire variable domain, with the rest obtained from reference TRBV25-1 and TRBJ2-3, is as follows: EADIYQTPRYLVIGTGKKITLECSQTMGHDKMYWYQQDPGMELHLIHYSYGVNSTEKGDLSSESTVSRIRTEHFPLTLESARPSHTSQYLCASTPRTGGTDTQYFGPGTRLTVL.

This clone was seen ten or more times. The CDR3 loop reads CASSQSLVPGNTIYF. The sequenced part of the CDR3 DNA is TGTGCCAGCAGCCAATCATTAGTTCCTGGAAACACC. The chain recombines TRBV16 with TRBJ1-3, with D hard to call. The CDR3 end is not reached by the read, which stops 3 residues before it; the germline J gene fills it in. V lost 0 bases and J lost 2, with 8 bases in between. CDR3 length: 15 residues. CDR1 and CDR2 from the germline V gene are KGHSY and FQNENV. The full variable domain, with the rest looked up from reference TRBV16 and TRBJ1-3, is GEEVAQTPKHLVRGEGQKAKLYCAPIKGHSYVFWYQQVLKNEFKFLISFQNENVFDETGMPKERFSAKCLPNSPCSLEIQATKLEDSAVYFCASSQSLVPGNTIYFGEGSWLTVV.

In its sample, this clone was seen many times. The CDR3 end falls 3 residues outside the read, so it is completed with the germline J gene. V and J are TRBV29-1 and TRBJ2-3; no clear D gene. In germline, CDR1 is SQVTM, CDR2 ANQGSEA. The CDR3 is 14 residues long. The sequenced CDR3 bases are TGCAGCCACACACAGCCTGAATACCAAGAGACG. Encoded protein: CSHTQPEYQET. The entire CDR3 sequence reads CSHTQPEYQETQYF.

This clone was detected ten times or more. From the germline J gene comes the end of the CDR3, since the read stops 3 residues before it. The chain links TRBV7-9 to TRBJ2-6; the D is unclear. In germline, CDR1 is SEHNR, CDR2 FQNEAQ (reference sequence). The V and J ends lost 4 bases and 1 base respectively, with 5 bases between them. The CDR3 covers 14 residues. Partial CDR3 DNA: TGTGCCAGCAGCTCACTATCTGGGGCCAACGTC. This sequence encodes CASSSLSGANV. The CDR3 as a whole reads CASSSLSGANVLTF.

This clone has a count of ten or more. CDR3 sequence reads: CASSYDRDYNSPLHF. CDR3 DNA (partial): TGTGCCAGCAGCTACGACAGGGACTATAATTCACCC. The chain carries TRBV7-2 and TRBJ1-6; 7 nucleotides match TRBD1. The read finishes 3 residues shy of the CDR3 end, and the germline J gene is used to complete it. Germline-derived CDR1 and CDR2 are SGHTA and FQGNSA. The CDR3 is 15 residues long. The junction had 3 bases not matched to a gene; V was cut back by 4 bases and J by 3 bases.

This clone was detected many times. The CDR3 end falls 3 residues outside the read, so it is completed with the germline J gene. The chain carries TRBV6-1 and TRBJ2-5, with D uncertain. There are 13 residues in the CDR3. V was shortened by 2 bases and J by 4 bases, with 8 bases between the two germline ends. Looked up from germline, CDR1 is MNHNS and CDR2 is SASEGT. The CDR3 region is CASSELPGETQYF. The sequenced CDR3 bases are TGTGCCAGCAGTGAACTCCCAGGAGAGACC.

This clone was recorded at least ten times. The missing CDR3 end, 3 residues past where the read stops, is filled in from the germline J gene. This chain links TRBV7-2 with TRBJ1-6; D is undetermined. The CDR3 sequence is 15 residues long. V lost 4 bases and J lost 0, with 7 bases in between. In germline, CDR1 is SGHTA, CDR2 FQGNSA. CDR3 region: CASSSQGSYNSPLHF. CDR3 DNA (partial): TGTGCCAGCAGCTCACAAGGCTCCTATAATTCACCC.

This clone showed up many times. The CDR3 end lies 3 residues beyond the end of the read and is filled in from the germline J gene. The rearrangement joins TRBV10-3 to TRBJ2-5, with TRBD1 matching over 9 bases. With V trimmed by 7 bases and J by 5 bases, 8 bases remained unmatched. This CDR3 has 14 residues. Germline V gene lookup returns CDR1 ENHRY and CDR2 SYGVKD. CDR3 DNA, as far as it was read: TGTGCCATCAATCCGGGACAGGGAACGGAGACC. It codes for CAINPGQGTET. In full, the CDR3 reads CAINPGQGTETQYF.

This clone showed up many times. The read halts 3 residues ahead of the CDR3 end, with the missing end drawn from the germline J gene. The chain carries TRBV10-3 and TRBJ2-3; D is tentatively TRBD1 or TRBD2 (5 bases each). V lost 1 base and J 5 bases, leaving 10 bases between the germline ends. This CDR3 has 14 amino acids. Looked up from germline, CDR1 is ENHRY and CDR2 is SYGVKD. The CDR3: CAISEWAGRDTQYF. CDR3 DNA (partial): TGTGCCATCAGTGAGTGGGCAGGGAGAGATACG.

Points on this clone: The read gets to within 3 residues of the CDR3 end, and the germline J gene fills in the rest. V is TRBV19 and J is TRBJ1-2; TRBD1 aligns across 8 bases. The length of the CDR3 is 15 residues. Germline V gene lookup returns CDR1 LNHDA and CDR2 SQIVND (reference sequence). The CDR3 DNA, read in part, is TGTGCCAGTAGTATAGACCCAGGGGGCACAGATACC. This codes for CASSIDPGGTDT. The whole CDR3 is CASSIDPGGTDTYTF. Looking up the rest from reference TRBV19 and TRBJ1-2 gives the full variable domain: DGGITQSPKYLFRKEGQNVTLSCEQNLNHDAMYWYRQDPGQGLRLIYYSQIVNDFQKGDIAEGYSVSREKKESFPLTVTSAQKNPTAFYLCASSIDPGGTDTYTFGSGTRLTVV.

This clone showed up many times. The missing CDR3 end, 3 residues past where the read stops, is filled in from the germline J gene. The same CDR3 can be traced to other DNA sequences in this sample. The V call is TRBV30, the J call TRBJ1-1, with a tentative D call TRBD1 (5 bases). Trimming removed 0 bases at V and 2 bases at J, with 7 bases between. Germline CDR1 GTSNPN, CDR2 SVGIG (reference sequence). The CDR3 is 13 residues long. The CDR3 bases that were read are TGTGCCTGGAGTGTTGACAGAAACACTGAA. The encoded protein is CAWSVDRNTE. In full, the CDR3 reads CAWSVDRNTEAFF.

On this clone: The CDR3 is cut off 3 residues early in the read; its end comes from the germline J gene. This sequence joins TRBV7-9 and TRBJ1-2; D perhaps matches TRBD1 (5 bases). CDR3 length: 13 residues. Germline lookup yields CDR1 SEHNR and CDR2 FQNEAQ (reference sequence). Here the CDR3 reads CASSLRGDNDYTF. CDR3 DNA (partial): TGTGCCAGCAGCTTACGAGGGGATAATGAC.

This clone came up many times. The CDR3 end lies 3 residues beyond the end of the read and is filled in from the germline J gene. The rearrangement links TRBV10-3 to TRBJ1-6; D is possibly TRBD1 (5 bases). With 6 bases removed from V and 9 bases from J, the gap between germline ends came to 12 bases. This CDR3 is built from 13 residues. Germline CDR1 ENHRY, CDR2 SYGVKD. The DNA read from the CDR3 is TGTGCCATCAGAGATACAGGCGCTTCACCC. Translated: CAIRDTGASP. The whole CDR3 sequence reads CAIRDTGASPLHF.

This clone was recorded at least ten times. The read falls 3 residues short of the CDR3 end, and the missing part is taken from the germline J gene. The chain recombines TRBV6-2 or TRBV6-3 with TRBJ1-6; TRBD1 is a possible D gene (6 bases). The V end lost 4 bases, the J end lost 8 bases, and 12 bases lay between the germline ends. The germline V gene encodes CDR1 MNHEY and CDR2 SVGEGT. The CDR3 covers 14 residues. The CDR3 reads CASSSRTAHSPLHF. CDR3 bases read: TGTGCCAGCAGTTCTAGGACAGCCCATTCACCC.

This clone was found many times. The CDR3 is cut off 3 residues early in the read; its end comes from the germline J gene. This chain links TRBV6-2 or TRBV6-3 with TRBJ2-5, with TRBD2 as a possible D gene (6 bases). The CDR3 is 16 residues long. In germline, CDR1 is MNHEY, CDR2 SVGEGT. V was cut by 5 bases and J by 5 bases, with 21 bases left in between. CDR3 loop: CASSAPGFSGHETQYF. CDR3 DNA, as far as it was read: TGTGCCAGCAGTGCTCCGGGATTTAGCGGTCACGAGACC.

There are a few counts of this clone. The read gets to within 3 residues of the CDR3 end, and the germline J gene fills in the rest. V gene TRBV25-1 combines with J gene TRBJ2-5; possibly TRBD2 for D (6 bases). The CDR3 consists of 18 residues. Germline CDR1 and CDR2: MGHDK and SYGVNS. Trimming removed 4 bases at V and 5 bases at J, with 26 bases between. The DNA read from the CDR3 is TGTGCCAGCAGTGCTAGGAGGGGTGTAGGCTCGAATGGGGAGACC. This sequence encodes CASSARRGVGSNGET. From start to end, the CDR3 is CASSARRGVGSNGETQYF.

This clone was seen ten or more times. The read ends 3 residues early relative to the CDR3; the germline J gene fills the gap. J is TRBJ2-3 and V is TRBV7-9, with D perhaps matching TRBD1 (5 bases). The CDR3 has 15 amino acids. V lost 2 bases to trimming and J lost 6 bases, with 15 bases between them. Germline V gene sequence: CDR1 SEHNR, CDR2 FQNEAQ (reference sequence). This chain's CDR3 is CASSLSESAGDTQYF. The CDR3 bases that were read are TGTGCCAGCAGCTTATCTGAGTCGGCAGGGGATACG.

In its sample, this clone was seen many times. The DNA ends 3 residues before the CDR3 does, and the rest of the CDR3 is filled in from the germline J gene. The chain uses TRBV5-1 and TRBJ1-1, with D maybe TRBD1 (5 bases). This CDR3 comprises 18 residues. V was shortened by 0 bases and J by 0 bases, with 18 bases between the two germline ends. Germline CDR1 and CDR2: SGHRS and YFSETQ. The part of the CDR3 DNA that was read is TGCGCCAGCAGCTTGGGAGTGGGCGGCATCAGGGTGAACACTGAA. Translating gives CASSLGVGGIRVNTE. In full, the CDR3 reads CASSLGVGGIRVNTEAFF.

This clone was detected ten times or more. The CDR3 extends 3 residues past the end of the read, so its final part is completed from the germline J gene. The genes are TRBV7-2 and TRBJ1-1, with TRBD1 as a possible D gene (5 bases). V lost 5 bases to trimming and J lost 1 base, with 11 bases between them. There are 14 residues in the CDR3. The germline CDR1 and CDR2 sequences are SGHTA and FQGNSA. CDR3 bases read: TGTGCCAGCAGCGGCAGGGTCTCGAACACTGAA. Protein sequence: CASSGRVSNTE. The entire CDR3 protein reads CASSGRVSNTEAFF.

This clone was picked up many times. The read ends 3 residues early relative to the CDR3; the germline J gene fills the gap. The V gene is TRBV5-4, the J gene TRBJ2-3, with TRBD2 identical over 11 bases. The V segment lost 5 bases and the J segment 2 bases; nucleotides outside the gene matches: 7. In germline, CDR1 is SGHNT, CDR2 YYREEE (reference sequence). The CDR3 consists of 16 residues. The CDR3 here is CASSYLAGGVTDTQYF. CDR3 bases read: TGTGCCAGCAGTTACCTAGCGGGGGGTGTCACAGATACG.

This clone was found many times. The sequenced fragment ends 3 residues before the CDR3 boundary, so the rest is inferred from the germline J gene. V and J are TRBV5-1 and TRBJ1-2; D ambiguous. V was trimmed by 2 bases and J by 0 bases, leaving 8 bases between them. The length of the CDR3 is 14 residues. Germline V CDR1 and CDR2: SGHRS, YFSETQ. CDR3 sequence reads: CASSFDTANYGYTF. Partial CDR3 DNA: TGCGCCAGCAGCTTCGACACAGCTAACTATGGC.

With regard to this clone: The read falls 3 residues short of the CDR3 end, and the missing part is taken from the germline J gene. The gene calls are TRBV20-1 and TRBJ2-3; 11 bases align to TRBD2. The CDR3 is 14 residues long. CDR1 is DFQATT and CDR2 is SNEGSKA in the germline V gene (reference sequence). CDR3 DNA (partial): TGCAGTGCTAGAGTAGCGGGAGGGGGAGAGACG. The encoded protein is CSARVAGGGET. In full, the CDR3 reads CSARVAGGGETQYF.

This clone was seen ten or more times. The read halts 3 residues ahead of the CDR3 end, with the missing end drawn from the germline J gene. The gene calls are TRBV18 and TRBJ1-2, with D tentatively TRBD1 (5 bases). CDR1 KGHSH and CDR2 LQKENI come from the germline V gene. The CDR3 loop spans 14 amino acids. Trimming left V 2 bases short and J 0 bases short, with 7 bases between. The part of the CDR3 DNA that was read is TGTGCCAGCTCACCAGCAGGGACTAACTATGGC. Its translation: CASSPAGTNYG. The full-length CDR3 reads as CASSPAGTNYGYTF.

This clone was seen repeatedly, ten times or more. The CDR3 goes on 3 residues after the read ends, and that part is filled in from the germline J gene. V is TRBV6-2 or TRBV6-3 and J is TRBJ1-1; D gene ambiguous. This CDR3 contains 11 residues. Germline V gene sequence: CDR1 MNHEY, CDR2 SVGEGT. V dropped 7 bases and J dropped 6 bases, with 9 bases sitting between them. The chain's CDR3 is CASKRAPEAFF. CDR3 bases read: TGTGCCAGCAAGAGGGCACCTGAA.